These T cell receptor beta chains were read from a single sample in a study of T-cell memory formation after mild COVID-19. In TCRdb, the 5' RACE reads were re-called with MiXCR into one record per CDR3 protein. The sample carries some 320,000 distinct CDR3 sequences, approximately 16% recorded once. The specimen was PBMCs or a T cell subset sorted from them (not recorded which). These receptors were taken from a man aged 18 to 29 who had mild COVID-19 (a few samples of this study predate the infection). Cell type and time point are not known. Each CDR3 is given without its conserved first and last residue.

j_call,v_call,cdr3_aa
TRBJ2-5,TRBV5-1,ASSFQGDQETQY
TRBJ1-2,TRBV7-9,ASSLGRDRGHYT
TRBJ2-5,TRBV20-1,SAARTGETQY
TRBJ1-6,TRBV7-3,ASSSGRDSPLH
TRBJ2-1,TRBV5-1,ASSLDRGFDEQF
TRBJ2-5,TRBV6-6,ASSRWTGGAETQY
TRBJ2-1,TRBV7-3,ASSFDRSYNEQF
TRBJ2-7,TRBV7-6,ASSLGAGLEQY
TRBJ1-6,TRBV6-5,ASSYGGASNSPLH
TRBJ2-7,TRBV5-4,ASSLADEGGEQY
TRBJ1-1,TRBV4-2,ASSQRTGDEAF
TRBJ1-1,TRBV5-1,ASSRDDMNTEAF
TRBJ2-4,TRBV3-1,ASSQDMGQGNIQY
TRBJ2-3,TRBV5-5,ASTYGGAKDTQY
TRBJ2-3,TRBV7-3,ASSLGSGGPTDTQY
TRBJ1-2,TRBV6-5,ASQGGLGGYT
TRBJ2-2,TRBV4-3,ASSQTSGGRELF